These T cell receptor beta chains were read from a single sample in a study of cytomegalovirus exposure and HLA in healthy donors. Clones were read by immunoSEQ multiplex PCR, and TCRdb kept only the in-frame ones, dropping some. The sample contains 95,000 to 150,000 clones, approximately 78% of which appear only once. Sequenced sample: PBMCs. These receptor sequences come from a man aged 35 to 55 in good health and CMV-seronegative. The CDR3 runs from the conserved cysteine through the conserved F or W. D genes are given only for firm matches. Part of the rows lack a size; the others show once, few, many or a class for expanded clones.

abundance	j_gene	v_gene	d_gene	CDR3aa	CDR3nt
NA	TRBJ1-6	TRBV11-3	NA	CASSQSGGPLHF	TGTGCCAGCAGCCAAAGCGGGGGCCCCCTCCACTTT
NA	TRBJ2-3	TRBV5-4	NA	CASSRGATHTDTQYF	TGTGCCAGCAGCCGGGGGGCGACCCACACAGATACGCAGTATTTT
NA	TRBJ1-1	TRBV5-4	TRBD1	CASSLAGTGLRGTEAFF	TGTGCCAGCAGCTTGGCCGGGACAGGGTTAAGGGGCACTGAAGCTTTCTTT
NA	TRBJ2-3	TRBV9	TRBD2	CASSVGLAGGTDTQYF	TGTGCCAGCAGCGTAGGTCTAGCGGGGGGAACAGATACGCAGTATTTT
NA	TRBJ1-2	TRBV4-3	NA	CASSQDGEGQGYTF	TGCGCCAGCAGCCAAGATGGGGAGGGTCAGGGCTACACCTTC
NA	TRBJ1-2	TRBV30	NA	CAWRVPSDGMMNGYTF	TGTGCCTGGAGAGTTCCCTCGGACGGGATGATGAATGGCTACACCTTC
NA	TRBJ2-1	TRBV18	NA	CASSPSRNEQFF	TGTGCCAGCTCACCTAGCAGAAATGAGCAGTTCTTC
NA	TRBJ1-1	TRBV9	NA	CASSPAGRAGEAFF	TGTGCCAGCAGCCCGGCCGGGAGGGCAGGTGAAGCTTTCTTT
NA	TRBJ1-3	TRBV30	NA	CAWGRGGGNTIYF	TGTGCCTGGGGCAGGGGTGGTGGAAACACCATATATTTT
NA	TRBJ2-3	TRBV7-9	NA	CASSPVAHTDTQYF	TGTGCCAGCAGCCCCGTCGCACACACAGATACGCAGTATTTT
NA	TRBJ2-3	TRBV29-1	NA	CSVAGRMIADTQYF	TGCAGCGTCGCGGGACGAATGATCGCAGATACGCAGTATTTT
few	TRBJ1-3	TRBV4-3	NA	CASSQDLPGNTIYF	TGCGCCAGCAGCCAAGATCTCCCTGGAAACACCATATATTTT
NA	TRBJ2-1	TRBV30	NA	CAWTFHRVGDNEQFF	TGTGCCTGGACGTTCCACAGGGTGGGGGACAATGAGCAGTTCTTC
NA	TRBJ2-2	TRBV6-5	TRBD1	CASSLGTGTGELFF	TGTGCCAGCAGTCTGGGGACAGGGACCGGGGAGCTGTTTTTT
NA	TRBJ2-7	TRBV15	NA	CATSRDHPRGIYEQYF	TGTGCCACCAGCAGAGACCACCCACGGGGAATCTACGAGCAGTACTTC
few	TRBJ1-3	TRBV19	NA	CASSIRPQSSGNTIYF	TGTGCCAGTAGTATCCGCCCACAGAGCTCTGGAAACACCATATATTTT
NA	TRBJ2-2	TRBV9	TRBD2	CASSVVAGGAGELFF	TGTGCCAGCAGCGTAGTAGCGGGGGGGGCCGGGGAGCTGTTTTTT